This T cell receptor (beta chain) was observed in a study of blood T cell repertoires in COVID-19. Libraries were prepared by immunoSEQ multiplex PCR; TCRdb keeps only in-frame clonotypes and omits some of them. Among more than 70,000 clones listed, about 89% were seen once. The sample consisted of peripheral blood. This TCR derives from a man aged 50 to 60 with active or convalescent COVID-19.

CDR3 in amino acids: CASSAPGQGSGANVLTF. Here the CDR3 DNA reads TGTGCCAGCAGTGCCCCGGGACAGGGCTCTGGGGCCAACGTCCTGACTTTC. V and J are TRBV6-1 and TRBJ2-6, with 9 bases identical to TRBD1. V dropped 4 bases and J dropped 0; count of bases not matched to a gene: 4. CDR1 and CDR2 (germline): MNHNS, SASEGT. The CDR3 contains 17 residues.